These 24 T cell receptor beta chains share one sample of origin, sequenced in a study of CD8+CD57+ T cells in acquired aplastic anemia. Genomic DNA was employed as the template in profiling TCR beta VDJ and CDR3. Each CDR3 protein gets one entry after TCRdb re-called the reads with MiXCR. The sample records roughly 290,000 distinct CDR3 sequences, 56% being singletons. Sequencing involved patients with CD8+CD57+ cell expansion previously shown by flow cytometry. Sequencing was done on a sample of sorted CD4+, CD8+, or CD8+CD57+ T cells (not recorded which) from PBMCs. The receptors were sampled from a human donor with aplastic anemia.

With respect to this clonotype: A junction boundary mismatches the germline segment, possibly from a read error. J is TRBJ2-7 and V is TRBV15; TRBD1 matches 8 bases. Germline CDR1 LNHNV, CDR2 YYDKDF (reference sequence). The CDR3 length is 16 residues. The DNA for the CDR3 is TGTGCCACCGGCAGAGATCGGGCAGGGGGCAAGTACGAGCAGTACTTC. Translation gives CATGRDRAGGKYEQYF. Supplemented by reference TRBV15 and TRBJ2-7, the full variable domain reads DAMVIQNPRYQVTQFGKPVTLSCSQTLNHNVMYWYQQKSSQAPKLLFHYYDKDFNNEADTPDNFQSRRPNTSFCFLDIRSPGLGDTAMYLCATGRDRAGGKYEQYFGPGTRLTVT.

The CDR3 DNA reads as TGTGCCAGCAGTGGGGACACGCAAGAGACCCAGTACTTC. It translates to CASSGDTQETQYF. This rearrangement joins TRBV2 to TRBJ2-5, with D perhaps TRBD1 (6 bases). Germline V lookup: CDR1 SNHLY, CDR2 FYNNEI. The CDR3 consists of 13 residues. The germline V and J ends were trimmed by 4 bases and 2 bases, with 8 bases remaining between them.

The chain uses TRBV19 and TRBJ2-5, with a possible D match to TRBD2 (5 bases). The CDR3 contains 12 residues. V dropped 7 bases and J dropped 5 bases, with 11 bases sitting between them. CDR1 and CDR2 (germline): LNHDA, SQIVND (reference sequence). DNA of the CDR3: TGTGCCAGTAAAGAGGGAGCGGAGACCCAGTACTTC. Translated: CASKEGAETQYF.

The CDR3 region has the DNA TGCGCCAGCAGTGCGTATATAGGCACCTTCTCCTACGAGCAGTACTTC. Encoded protein: CASSAYIGTFSYEQYF. The chain employs TRBV10-1 and TRBJ2-7; no firm D call. Trimming took 4 bases from V and 0 from J, leaving 16 bases between them. CDR3 length: 16 amino acids. Germline CDR1 reads WNHNN; CDR2 reads SYGVQD (reference sequence).

The chain uses TRBV9 and TRBJ2-7; 9 bases are shared with TRBD1. V lost 2 bases to trimming and J lost 3 bases; unmatched junction nucleotides: 3. CDR1 SGDLS and CDR2 YYNGEE come from the germline V gene. The CDR3 has 14 amino acids. CDR3 in DNA: TGTGCCAGCAGCGTCGGGACAGGGAACTACGAGCAGTACTTC. Its translation: CASSVGTGNYEQYF.

The chain combines TRBV7-3 with TRBJ2-3; TRBD1 matches at 7 bases. Germline CDR1 and CDR2: SGHTA and FQGTGA. The CDR3 sequence is 13 residues long. Unmatched junction bases numbered 11, after V lost 6 bases and J lost 11 bases. This CDR3 is CASRGTDYNEQYF. CDR3 DNA sequence: TGTGCCAGCAGGGGGACAGACTACAATGAGCAGTATTTT.

This clonotype has a count of ten or more. The chain employs TRBV11-2 and TRBJ1-2; 10 bases are shared with TRBD1. V lost 5 bases, J lost 6 bases, and 3 bases stayed unmatched. CDR1 is SGHAT, CDR2 FQNNGV, per germline. The CDR3 totals 13 residues. The CDR3 region is CASSLGTGDGYTF. The CDR3 DNA reads as TGTGCCAGCAGCCTAGGGACAGGGGATGGCTACACCTTC.

The J gene is TRBJ1-3, the V gene TRBV7-6, with D maybe TRBD1 (6 bases). The CDR3 length is 14 residues. Trimming took off 1 base at V and 4 bases at J, with 8 bases between the two ends. Germline loops: CDR1 SGHVS, CDR2 FNYEAQ. CDR3 protein: CASSLGDTGNTIYF. DNA of the CDR3: TGTGCCAGCAGCTTAGGGGACACGGGAAACACCATATATTTT.

The rearrangement uses TRBV20-1 and TRBJ2-7; the D is unclear. Germline loops: CDR1 DFQATT, CDR2 SNEGSKA (reference sequence). The V gene lost 3 bases and the J gene lost 0 bases, with 18 bases spanning the gap. The CDR3 spans 16 residues. The CDR3 sequence: CSASPVDPVHSYEQYF. The CDR3 DNA sequence: TGCAGTGCTAGTCCCGTAGACCCGGTACACTCCTACGAGCAGTACTTC.

This chain connects TRBV20-1 to TRBJ1-6, with a tentative D call TRBD1 (6 bases). Germline assignment: CDR1 DFQATT and CDR2 SNEGSKA (reference sequence). The V and J ends lost 6 bases and 7 bases respectively, with 16 bases between them. The length of the CDR3 is 14 residues. The CDR3 loop is CSAGAGSSNSPLHF. The DNA for the CDR3 is TGCAGTGCGGGGGCAGGGTCCTCCAATTCACCCCTCCACTTT.

As to this clonotype: One junction end does not reproduce the germline sequence, and a read error may be involved. The CDR3 DNA reads TGTGCCAGCAGCCCAACGACAGGGGTATATGACTACACCTTC. As protein: CASSPTTGVYDYTF. The rearrangement links TRBV7-9 to TRBJ1-2; 8 bases agree with TRBD1. The germline CDR1 and CDR2 sequences are SEHNR and FQNEAQ (reference sequence). CDR3 length: 14 residues.

This clonotype was counted a few times. The chain joins TRBV24-1 to TRBJ2-5, with D perhaps matching TRBD1 or TRBD2 (5 bases each). The CDR3 is 12 amino acids. V was cut by 9 bases and J by 5 bases, with 12 bases left in between. In germline, CDR1 is KGHDR, CDR2 SFDVKD. CDR3 region: CATVVRGETQYF. CDR3 coding DNA: TGTGCCACCGTGGTTCGGGGCGAGACCCAGTACTTC.

The V call is TRBV15, the J call TRBJ2-6, with 7 nucleotides matching TRBD1. This CDR3 contains 16 residues. Per the germline V gene, CDR1 is LNHNV and CDR2 is YYDKDF (reference sequence). With V trimmed by 2 bases and J by 3 bases, 4 bases remained unmatched. CDR3 amino acids: CATSRSWTGGANVLTF. The CDR3 region has the DNA TGTGCCACCAGCAGATCCTGGACAGGTGGGGCCAACGTCCTGACTTTC.

This clonotype was recorded only once. The chain couples TRBV11-2 to TRBJ2-7; no firm D call. The V gene lost 0 bases and the J gene lost 3 bases, with 12 bases spanning the gap. The V gene's germline CDR1 is SGHAT and CDR2 FQNNGV. The CDR3 is made up of 15 amino acids. The CDR3 is CASSLDPGPGYEQYF. The CDR3 coding sequence is TGTGCCAGCAGCTTAGATCCGGGCCCGGGCTACGAGCAGTACTTC.

This clonotype has only one observation. V usage is TRBV4-2 and J usage is TRBJ1-1; unclear D gene. This CDR3 is 13 amino acids long. Trimming stripped 3 bases from V and 2 bases from J, with 7 bases between. CDR1 is LGHNA, CDR2 YNFKEQ, per germline. CDR3 DNA: TGTGCCAGCAGCCAGCGGGATAACACTGAAGCTTTCTTT. Its translation is CASSQRDNTEAFF.

This clonotype was picked up a small number of times. This chain links TRBV29-1 with TRBJ2-1, with 14 positions matching TRBD2. Germline-derived CDR1 and CDR2 are SQVTM and ANQGSEA. The V gene end was trimmed by 6 bases and the J gene end by 8 bases; junction bases not matched to a gene: 18. There are 18 residues in the CDR3. The CDR3 reads CSVARDRVWTSGRHEQFF. The CDR3 DNA is TGCAGCGTGGCCCGGGACAGGGTCTGGACTAGCGGGAGGCATGAGCAGTTCTTC.

The sample holds many counts of this clonotype. This rearrangement joins TRBV19 to TRBJ1-5; D possibly corresponds to TRBD1 (5 bases). Germline CDR1 is LNHDA and CDR2 is SQIVND (reference sequence). V shed 3 bases and J shed 1 base, with 13 bases lying between them. CDR3 length equals 16 residues. CDR3 DNA: TGTGCCAGTAGTATCTTGTCGGGGCGGAGCAATCAGCCCCAGCATTTT. This gives the protein CASSILSGRSNQPQHF.

V is TRBV20-1 and J is TRBJ2-3; TRBD1 might be the D (6 bases). The CDR3 extends over 15 amino acids. Germline assignment: CDR1 DFQATT and CDR2 SNEGSKA (reference sequence). V was pared by 1 base and J by 2 bases, with 13 bases between. As DNA, the CDR3 is TGCAGTGCTAGAGGAGTGGGGGCGAACACAGATACGCAGTATTTT. It specifies CSARGVGANTDTQYF.

The J gene is TRBJ2-1, the V gene TRBV20-1; possibly TRBD1 or TRBD2 for D (6 bases each). Germline CDR1 and CDR2: DFQATT and SNEGSKA (reference sequence). CDR3 length equals 19 residues. The germline V and J ends were trimmed by 0 bases and 10 bases, with 31 bases remaining between them. CDR3 sequence (DNA): TGCAGTGCTAGAGATGGAGGGGGAACGGGAGCCTCTCAATTGGAGGAGCAGTTCTTC. Encoded protein: CSARDGGGTGASQLEEQFF.

The V and J genes are TRBV20-1 and TRBJ2-7; a weak D match, TRBD2 (6 bases). V was trimmed by 6 bases and J by 3 bases, leaving 15 bases between them. The CDR3 extends over 13 amino acids. Germline V gene sequence: CDR1 DFQATT, CDR2 SNEGSKA (reference sequence). CDR3 bases: TGCAGTGCCAATCGCGGGACTCGCTACGAGCAGTACTTC. It translates to CSANRGTRYEQYF.

This clonotype was counted at least ten times. The rearrangement links TRBV29-1 to TRBJ2-7; 10 positions agree with TRBD2. CDR1 is SQVTM, CDR2 ANQGSEA, per germline. V shed 7 bases, J shed 5 bases, and the junction held 8 bases outside the gene matches. The CDR3 loop spans 13 amino acids. This CDR3 reads CSALKREGNEQYF. CDR3 DNA: TGCAGCGCCTTGAAGCGGGAGGGTAACGAGCAGTACTTC.

The J gene is TRBJ1-6, the V gene TRBV20-1, with D maybe TRBD1 (6 bases). Trimming cost V 3 bases and J 7 bases, with 13 bases left between them. CDR1 DFQATT and CDR2 SNEGSKA come from the germline V gene (reference sequence). The CDR3 loop spans 14 amino acids. The CDR3 DNA is TGCAGTGCTAGCACGCGGGGGCTAAATTCACCCCTCCACTTT. Amino acids: CSASTRGLNSPLHF.

In this sample, this clonotype turned up once. J is TRBJ1-4 and V is TRBV25-1; D perhaps matches TRBD1 (6 bases). Germline CDR1 and CDR2: MGHDK and SYGVNS. This CDR3 has 16 residues. The germline V and J ends were trimmed by 4 bases and 0 bases, with 12 bases remaining between them. In DNA, the CDR3 is TGTGCCAGCAGTGTTTGGACAGTTTCAACTAATGAAAAACTGTTTTTT. Its translation is CASSVWTVSTNEKLFF.

The J gene is TRBJ1-5, the V gene TRBV7-6, with D possibly matching TRBD1 (5 bases). Trimming took 3 bases from V and 6 from J, leaving 12 bases between them. The CDR3 runs 14 residues. Germline V gives CDR1 SGHVS, CDR2 FNYEAQ. As DNA, the CDR3 is TGTGCCAGCAGCTTCTCAGGGTGGGGTCAGCCCCAGCATTTT. It yields the protein CASSFSGWGQPQHF.